These 18 T cell receptor beta chains were sequenced from one sample in a study of shared clonotypes between healthy human individuals. Here immunoSEQ multiplex PCR was the method, and the copy in TCRdb shows in-frame clones only, minus some. The table shows some 2,400,000 clones, with approximately 96% occurring only once. The sequencing sample was made of naive CD4+ T cells sorted from blood. As to subset: CD45RA+ positively selected. Source of these receptors: a man between 18 and 35 years old in good health.

The chain employs TRBV11-3 and TRBJ1-2; 7 nucleotides match TRBD1. V lost 1 base to trimming and J lost 4 bases; unmatched junction nucleotides: 6. The germline gives CDR1 SGHNT, CDR2 YENEEA. This CDR3 has 15 amino acids. Written as DNA, the CDR3 is TGTGCCAGCAGCTTAGGGACAGGACGGAGCTATGGCTACACCTTC. As protein: CASSLGTGRSYGYTF.

This chain joins TRBV7-2 and TRBJ2-7; 8 bases map to TRBD1. Germline V gene sequence: CDR1 SGHTA, CDR2 FQGNSA. This CDR3 is built from 12 residues. J lost 4 bases, V lost 4 bases, and 0 bases had no gene match. The CDR3 region is CASSWDRYEQYF. The CDR3 nucleotides are TGTGCCAGCAGCTGGGACAGGTACGAGCAGTACTTC. Full variable domain (missing parts from reference TRBV7-2 and TRBJ2-7): GAGVSQSPSNKVTEKGKDVELRCDPISGHTALYWYRQSLGQGLEFLIYFQGNSAPDKSGLPSDRFSAERTGGSVSTLTIQRTQQEDSAVYLCASSWDRYEQYFGPGTRLTVT.

This chain connects TRBV4-1 to TRBJ2-7, with D tentatively TRBD1 (5 bases). This CDR3 is built from 15 residues. V gave up 0 bases and J gave up 0 bases, with 9 bases separating them. Germline V lookup: CDR1 MGHRA, CDR2 YSYEKL. CDR3 amino acids: CASSQDRGYSYEQYF. The CDR3 DNA is TGCGCCAGCAGCCAAGATAGGGGTTACTCCTACGAGCAGTACTTC.

This chain uses TRBV4-3 with TRBJ2-1; 9 bases agree with TRBD2. Trimming took 4 bases from V and 8 from J; bases not matched to a gene: 9. Germline V gives CDR1 LGHNA, CDR2 YSLEER. This CDR3 has 15 residues. CDR3 loop: CASSRLTSGDDEQFF. The DNA of the CDR3 is TGCGCCAGCAGCCGCCTGACTAGCGGAGACGATGAGCAGTTCTTC.

This clone appeared once. J is TRBJ2-3 and V is TRBV5-4; TRBD2 aligns across 9 bases. The germline gives CDR1 SGHNT, CDR2 YYREEE (reference sequence). V shed 2 bases, J shed 5 bases, and the junction held 15 bases outside the gene matches. The CDR3 is 18 amino acids. This chain's CDR3 is CASSLGLPGLAFKDTQYF. The CDR3 nucleotides read TGTGCCAGCAGCTTAGGGCTACCGGGACTAGCATTTAAAGATACGCAGTATTTT.

This rearrangement joins TRBV5-4 to TRBJ1-4, with a weak D call TRBD1 (6 bases). V was shortened by 4 bases and J by 4 bases, with 14 bases between the two germline ends. This CDR3 contains 15 residues. Per germline, CDR1 SGHNT and CDR2 YYREEE (reference sequence). The CDR3 bases are TGTGCCAGCAGCCCGATGGGGGGCTTTAATGAAAAACTGTTTTTT. Translating gives CASSPMGGFNEKLFF. Full variable domain (remainder filled in from reference TRBV5-4 and TRBJ1-4): ETGVTQSPTHLIKTRGQQVTLRCSSQSGHNTVSWYQQALGQGPQFIFQYYREEENGRGNFPPRFSGLQFPNYSSELNVNALELDDSALYLCASSPMGGFNEKLFFGSGTQLSVL.

The chain carries TRBV29-1 and TRBJ2-5; TRBD1 agrees at 9 bases. The J call may be faulty, since TRBJ2-7 better matches the DNA end. CDR1 and CDR2 from the germline V gene are SQVTM and ANQGSEA. The CDR3 runs 14 residues. Here the CDR3 DNA reads TGCAGCGTGGGGCCGGGACAGGGCTCCTACGAGCAGTACTTC. Amino acids: CSVGPGQGSYEQYF.

A remark on this clone: The same CDR3 arises from other DNA sequences in this sample as well. The gene calls are TRBV5-1 and TRBJ1-1; no reliable D call. Trimming took 0 bases from V and 1 from J, leaving 7 bases between them. CDR1 and CDR2 from the germline V gene are SGHRS and YFSETQ. The CDR3 runs to 14 residues. CDR3 amino acids: CASSLGAQNTEAFF. The CDR3, as DNA: TGCGCCAGCAGCTTGGGGGCCCAGAACACTGAAGCTTTCTTT.

V usage is TRBV7-2 and J usage is TRBJ2-3; 9 bases are shared with TRBD2. Germline CDR1 reads SGHTA; CDR2 reads FQGNSA. The CDR3 has 15 residues. V dropped 6 bases and J dropped 7; count of bases not matched to a gene: 11. The CDR3 region has the DNA TGTGCCAGCAGAATGCCGGGACTAGCAACGAATACGCAGTATTTT. Translation gives CASRMPGLATNTQYF.

Concerning this clone: Relative to the germline gene, one junction end is altered; a read error may explain this. This rearrangement joins TRBV7-7 to TRBJ2-1; 11 nucleotides match TRBD2. Looked up from germline, CDR1 is SSHAT and CDR2 is FNYEAQ (reference sequence). This CDR3 comprises 14 residues. The CDR3 loop reads CASSLAGGMGEQFF. CDR3 nucleotide sequence: TGTGCTAGCAGCCTAGCGGGGGGCATGGGTGAGCAGTTCTTC.

The chain joins TRBV28 to TRBJ1-2, with 8 bases identical to TRBD1. The V segment lost 2 bases and the J segment 7 bases; nucleotides outside the gene matches: 12. CDR1 and CDR2 from the germline V gene are MDHEN and SYDVKM. This CDR3 region has 16 residues. CDR3 nucleotides: TGTGCCAGCAGTTTAAACCATTTGGGACAGGCTTCTGGCTACACCTTC. Amino acids: CASSLNHLGQASGYTF.

The V call is TRBV6-5, the J call TRBJ2-3; D is ambiguous. The CDR3 is made up of 13 amino acids. The germline V gene has CDR1 MNHEY and CDR2 SVGAGI. The V gene lost 4 bases and the J gene lost 8 bases, with 13 bases spanning the gap. The CDR3 sequence: CASSWAAWGTQYF. CDR3 nucleotides: TGTGCCAGCAGTTGGGCGGCCTGGGGTACGCAGTATTTT.

This chain uses TRBV25-1 with TRBJ1-4; tentatively, D is TRBD1 (5 bases). The CDR3 is made up of 15 amino acids. Germline lookup yields CDR1 MGHDK and CDR2 SYGVNS. Trimming pared 6 bases from V and 5 bases from J, leaving 16 bases between. The CDR3 loop reads CASSTVDRQNEKLFF. In nucleotides, the CDR3 is TGTGCCAGCAGCACCGTAGACAGACAGAATGAAAAACTGTTTTTT. The whole variable domain, remainder taken from reference TRBV25-1 and TRBJ1-4, is EADIYQTPRYLVIGTGKKITLECSQTMGHDKMYWYQQDPGMELHLIHYSYGVNSTEKGDLSSESTVSRIRTEHFPLTLESARPSHTSQYLCASSTVDRQNEKLFFGSGTQLSVL.

The rearrangement joins TRBV7-2 to TRBJ1-2; no firm D call. The germline V and J ends were trimmed by 0 bases and 5 bases, with 13 bases remaining between them. Germline V gives CDR1 SGHTA, CDR2 FQGNSA. The CDR3 totals 15 residues. This CDR3 is CASSLASTVEYGYTF. In DNA, the CDR3 is TGTGCCAGCAGCTTAGCCTCGACGGTCGAATATGGCTACACCTTC.

The J gene is TRBJ2-5, the V gene TRBV2, with TRBD1 identical over 8 bases. The CDR3 covers 14 residues. V dropped 6 bases and J dropped 4; count of bases not matched to a gene: 7. The V gene's germline CDR1 is SNHLY and CDR2 FYNNEI. This CDR3 reads CASSVDRAVETQYF. CDR3 DNA: TGTGCCAGCAGCGTGGACAGGGCCGTAGAGACCCAGTACTTC.

This chain connects TRBV6-1 to TRBJ2-3; D not certain. The germline V and J ends were trimmed by 2 bases and 0 bases, with 15 bases remaining between them. The germline CDR1 and CDR2 sequences are MNHNS and SASEGT. The CDR3 spans 17 residues. DNA for the CDR3: TGTGCCAGCAGTGAAAGGAATCGGCTTACTAGCACAGATACGCAGTATTTT. It translates to CASSERNRLTSTDTQYF.

This rearrangement joins TRBV28 to TRBJ2-7, with TRBD2 identical over 10 bases. The ends lost 8 bases at V and 4 bases at J; junction bases unmatched: 11. Germline V gives CDR1 MDHEN, CDR2 SYDVKM. This CDR3 contains 15 residues. The CDR3 here is CASARDVAGGYEQYF. CDR3 in DNA: TGTGCCAGCGCGAGAGACGTAGCGGGGGGTTACGAGCAGTACTTC.

This clone is a singleton in its sample. CDR3: CASNLVSTDTQYF. The DNA of the CDR3 is TGCGCCAGCAATCTGGTTAGCACAGATACGCAGTATTTT. The chain joins TRBV10-2 to TRBJ2-3; no clear D. V was pared by 7 bases and J by 0 bases, with 8 bases between. This CDR3 contains 13 residues. In germline, CDR1 is WSHSY, CDR2 SAAADI.